This T cell receptor (beta chain) came from a study of blood T cell repertoires in COVID-19. Looking at the study overall: Some COVID-19 samples were acute and others convalescent; all came from the United States, Italy and Spain. Sources were T cells, B-cell-depleted T cells, or PBMCs; the material itself was cDNA or gDNA.

Original processing notes: Reference gene primer amplification gave nucleated cell count estimates. The repertoire was sequenced with immunoSEQ multiplex PCR; TCRdb's copy has only in-frame clones and lacks some. V, J and clone size derive from that table, while D and trimming were established from the DNA sequence. The table lists roughly 100,000 clones, roughly four fifths of them singletons, with 14% in the top ten. Germline CDR1 and CDR2: MNHEY and SMNVEV (reference sequence). The CDR3 runs 16 residues. V was pared by 4 bases and J by 2 bases, with 8 bases of the junction left unmatched. The sequence was collected from a woman aged 55-69 years with acute or convalescent COVID-19. What was sequenced was peripheral blood. The rearrangement uses TRBV27 and TRBJ2-5, with TRBD1 matching over 9 bases. The CDR3: CASSSSPGTGQETQYF. The CDR3 region has the DNA TGTGCCAGCAGTTCGTCCCCCGGGACAGGGCAAGAGACCCAGTACTTC.